This T cell receptor beta chain was observed in a study of blood T cell repertoires in COVID-19. Study at large: Samples taken during acute and convalescent COVID-19 were collected in the United States, Italy and Spain. T cells, B-cell-depleted T cells, or PBMCs supplied cDNA or gDNA.

Original handling: Estimation of nucleated cell counts was performed using reference gene primer amplification. TCRdb's copy holds only in-frame clones and misses some; the assay was immunoSEQ multiplex PCR. V and J calls and clone size follow that table, whereas D and trimming were derived from the DNA. The data contain approximately 190,000 clones, about 86% of them seen just once; the ten biggest clones take up 13% to 15%. This clone was seen once. CDR1 is SGHTA and CDR2 is FQGNSA in the germline V gene. V shed 5 bases and J shed 0 bases, with 14 bases lying between them. The CDR3 spans 16 residues.

Source material: peripheral blood. The TCR originated in a young man with active or convalescent COVID-19. The gene calls are TRBV7-2 and TRBJ1-3, with D unclear. The CDR3 region is CASSSRSGLSGNTIYF. Here the CDR3 DNA reads TGTGCCAGCAGCAGTAGGTCAGGTCTCTCTGGAAACACCATATATTTT.